The 13 T cell receptor beta chains in this list originate from one sample, sequenced in a study of CD8+CD57+ T cells in acquired aplastic anemia. It was genomic DNA that served as the template for profiling TCR beta VDJ and CDR3. TCRdb reprocessed the reads with MiXCR, giving one entry per CDR3 protein. This sample has about 150,000 distinct CDR3 sequences, with roughly 49% found just once. Patients sequenced had flow cytometry evidence of CD8+CD57+ cell expansion. The sample was sorted CD4+, CD8+, or CD8+CD57+ T cells (not recorded which) from PBMCs. All receptors come from a human donor with aplastic anemia.

V and J are TRBV20-1 and TRBJ2-2, with D possibly being TRBD1 (5 bases). The CDR3 length is 14 residues. Trimming shortened V by 7 bases and J by 1 base, and 13 bases separated the two germline ends. Germline lookup yields CDR1 DFQATT and CDR2 SNEGSKA (reference sequence). The CDR3 spells CSGSAGMNTGELFF. CDR3 coding DNA: TGCAGTGGATCGGCAGGGATGAACACCGGGGAGCTGTTTTTT.

CDR3 in amino acids: CASSQERGAFF. CDR3 bases: TGTGCCAGCAGCCAAGAACGGGGAGCTTTCTTT. The V and J genes are TRBV7-2 and TRBJ1-1; D is unresolved. Per the germline V gene, CDR1 is SGHTA and CDR2 is FQGNSA. Trimming cost V 5 bases and J 10 bases, with 11 bases left between them. CDR3 length: 11 residues.

This clonotype was found once. The CDR3 is CASSTDPVSEAFF. Here the CDR3 DNA reads TGTGCCAGTAGTACTGACCCGGTAAGTGAAGCTTTCTTT. The chain links TRBV19 to TRBJ1-1; D remains unclear. CDR3 length: 13 amino acids. CDR1 and CDR2 (germline): LNHDA, SQIVND (reference sequence). Between the trimmed V and J ends, which lost 4 bases and 7 bases, there was a span of 13 bases.

There are many counts of this clonotype. The chain joins TRBV6-1 to TRBJ1-1; no firm D call. The ends were cut back, 1 base at V and 1 base at J, with 10 bases in the middle. CDR1 is MNHNS, CDR2 SASEGT, per germline. The CDR3 is 15 amino acids. CDR3 in DNA: TGTGCCAGCAGTGAAGTCCAGGTGCCGAACACTGAAGCTTTCTTT. Protein sequence: CASSEVQVPNTEAFF.

V is TRBV2 and J is TRBJ2-2; D is ambiguous. The CDR3 runs 15 residues. The germline CDR1 and CDR2 sequences are SNHLY and FYNNEI. The V gene lost 8 bases and the J gene lost 1 base, with 14 bases spanning the gap. CDR3 in DNA: TGTGCCAGCCTCTCACCACTCGAGAACACCGGGGAGCTGTTTTTT. This gives the protein CASLSPLENTGELFF.

Concerning this clonotype: One end of the junction varies from germline; a read error may be responsible. The CDR3 reads CASSYSTGGLNTEAFF. CDR3 bases: TGTGCCAGCAGTTACTCGACAGGGGGTTTGAACACTGAAGCTTTCTTT. The chain carries TRBV10-3 and TRBJ1-1; 9 nucleotides line up with TRBD1. This CDR3 has 16 residues. CDR1 and CDR2 from the germline V gene are ENHRY and SYGVKD.

This clonotype was detected only a few times. The chain links TRBV19 to TRBJ1-6; D is unresolved. This CDR3 is built from 14 residues. V was shortened by 3 bases and J by 6 bases, with 9 bases between the two germline ends. The germline V gene encodes CDR1 LNHDA and CDR2 SQIVND (reference sequence). The CDR3 bases are TGTGCCAGTAGTATGGGCAGACCTAATTCACCCCTCCACTTT. Its protein product is CASSMGRPNSPLHF. The full variable domain, in which reference TRBV19 and TRBJ1-6 provide the parts outside the CDR3, is DGGITQSPKYLFRKEGQNVTLSCEQNLNHDAMYWYRQDPGQGLRLIYYSQIVNDFQKGDIAEGYSVSREKKESFPLTVTSAQKNPTAFYLCASSMGRPNSPLHFGNGTRLTVT.

There are many counts of this clonotype. The chain employs TRBV9 and TRBJ1-2, with 7 bases aligning to TRBD1. The V and J ends lost 1 base and 6 bases, in that order; junction bases with no gene match: 3. The CDR3 runs to 13 residues. From germline, CDR1 is SGDLS and CDR2 YYNGEE. The CDR3, as DNA: TGTGCCAGCAGCGTAACCGGGACAGATGGCTACACCTTC. Translated: CASSVTGTDGYTF. Filled out from reference TRBV9 and TRBJ1-2, the complete variable domain reads DSGVTQTPKHLITATGQRVTLRCSPRSGDLSVYWYQQSLDQGLQFLIQYYNGEERAKGNILERFSAQQFPDLHSELNLSSLELGDSALYFCASSVTGTDGYTFGSGTRLTVV.

This clonotype was observed many times. The rearrangement uses TRBV7-6 and TRBJ1-2; no reliable D call. The CDR3 sequence is 13 residues long. The germline V gene has CDR1 SGHVS and CDR2 FNYEAQ. Trimming stripped 4 bases from V and 8 bases from J, with 14 bases between. DNA for the CDR3: TGTGCCAGCAGCTCCGGCGGGTGGGAAGGCTACACCTTC. This gives the protein CASSSGGWEGYTF.

The chain uses TRBV7-2 and TRBJ2-5; 9 nucleotides align to TRBD2. The CDR3 spans 16 residues. Germline CDR1 is SGHTA and CDR2 is FQGNSA. V lost 1 base to trimming and J lost 1 base; unmatched junction nucleotides: 4. The CDR3 region is CASSLVPSGVQETQYF. Written as DNA, the CDR3 is TGTGCCAGCAGCTTAGTCCCTAGCGGGGTCCAAGAGACCCAGTACTTC.

This clonotype turned up a few times. V usage is TRBV7-9 and J usage is TRBJ2-3; perhaps TRBD1 as D (5 bases). This CDR3 is built from 13 residues. Trimming removed 4 bases from V and 4 bases from J, with 9 bases in between. Germline assignment: CDR1 SEHNR and CDR2 FQNEAQ (reference sequence). The CDR3 sequence is CASSSQGADTQYF. The CDR3 region has the DNA TGTGCCAGCAGCTCGCAGGGTGCAGATACGCAGTATTTT.

The chain uses TRBV29-1 and TRBJ2-7; 9 bases line up with TRBD1. Per germline, CDR1 SQVTM and CDR2 ANQGSEA. After removal of 7 bases from V and 6 bases from J, the junction contained 7 bases not matched to a gene. The CDR3 contains 12 residues. CDR3 DNA sequence: TGCAGCGCCACGACAGGGGGTGGCGAGCAGTACTTC. It specifies CSATTGGGEQYF.

This clonotype has just a few counts. CDR3 residues: CATSTTGTGDLEQYF. In DNA form, the CDR3 reads TGTGCCACCAGCACTACCGGGACAGGGGACCTCGAGCAGTACTTC. The chain recombines TRBV15 with TRBJ2-7; 10 nucleotides align to TRBD1. The CDR3 runs 15 residues. V was pared by 4 bases and J by 6 bases, with 9 bases of the junction left unmatched. CDR1 and CDR2 from the germline V gene are LNHNV and YYDKDF (reference sequence).